Listed below are T cell receptor beta chains from one sample, sequenced in a study of T cell responses to AZD1222 COVID-19 vaccine. Clones were read by immunoSEQ multiplex PCR, and TCRdb kept only the in-frame ones, dropping some. The sample carries about 83,000 clones, approximately 87% recorded once. This specimen consisted of peripheral blood, obtained on day 0 of MenACWY control vaccination. The receptors originated from an adult in good health. Each CDR3 is given with its conserved first and last residue. The D gene is left open where the match is weak. Size is omitted from some rows. Given values are once, few, many or a class for expanded clones.

clone size	D gene	V gene	J gene	CDR3 DNA	CDR3 protein
.	TRBD2	TRBV7-3	TRBJ2-1	TGTGCCAGCAGCTTAGGTCCGTCTAGCGGGAAGGCGGAGCAGTTCTTC	CASSLGPSSGKAEQFF
.	.	TRBV6-6	TRBJ1-1	TGTGCCAGCAGTTACTCGACGGTGAACACTGAAGCTTTCTTT	CASSYSTVNTEAFF
.	TRBD1	TRBV27	TRBJ2-7	TGTGCCAGCAGTTCCCTACTCGGGACAGGGGGCAGGAACGAGCAGTACTTC	CASSSLLGTGGRNEQYF
.	.	TRBV11-3	TRBJ2-3	TGTGCCAGCAGCGCCCATCGCACAGATACGCAGTATTTT	CASSAHRTDTQYF
.	TRBD1	TRBV5-4	TRBJ1-2	TGTGCCAGCAGCTTAAGACAGGGAGGTAAAGGCCTCTATGGCTACACCTTC	CASSLRQGGKGLYGYTF
.	TRBD2	TRBV5-4	TRBJ2-1	TGTGCCAGCAGCATCGGACTAGCGGGCCACAATGAGCAGTTCTTC	CASSIGLAGHNEQFF
.	.	TRBV6-6	TRBJ2-1	TGTGCCAGCGGGGGTAGCCTCAATGAGCAGTTCTTC	CASGGSLNEQFF
few	TRBD1	TRBV6-5	TRBJ1-2	TGTGCCAGCAGTTATTCCCGGGACAGGGGAGGTGGCTACACCTTC	CASSYSRDRGGGYTF
.	.	TRBV7-9	TRBJ2-3	TGTGCCAGCAGCTTGCTAACCACAGATACGCAGTATTTT	CASSLLTTDTQYF
once	.	TRBV7-2	TRBJ1-1	TGTGCCAGCAGCTTGGAGATCCACACCAACACTGAAGCTTTCTTT	CASSLEIHTNTEAFF
.	.	TRBV5-6	TRBJ2-5	TGTGCCAGCAGCTTGACTAGGGAGAGAGGGACCCAGTACTTC	CASSLTRERGTQYF
once	TRBD2	TRBV7-9	TRBJ2-1	TGTGCCAGCAGCTTAGCCTCTAGCGGTTACAATGAGCAGTTCTTC	CASSLASSGYNEQFF
.	.	TRBV25-1	TRBJ2-4	TGTGCCAGCAGTGTTGACGGACTTTCGGGTACTCAGTACTTC	CASSVDGLSGTQYF
.	.	TRBV12-3/TRBV12-4	TRBJ1-1	TGTGCCAGCAGCAGGGTGAACACTGAAGCTTTCTTT	CASSRVNTEAFF
.	TRBD2	TRBV9	TRBJ2-3	TGTGCCAGCAGCGTAGTCAGGACTAGTGGTACGCAGTATTTT	CASSVVRTSGTQYF
.	.	TRBV7-2	TRBJ1-6	TGTGCCAGCAGTTCATCCGGGACCAACGATTCACCCCTCCACTTT	CASSSSGTNDSPLHF
.	.	TRBV5-1	TRBJ2-7	TGCGCCAGCAGCTTGGATCTTACCCGCGAGCAGTACTTC	CASSLDLTREQYF
.	.	TRBV5-4	TRBJ2-2	TGTGCCAGCAGCCCCTCCGGAGCTAGCGTCACCGGGGAGCTGTTTTTT	CASSPSGASVTGELFF
.	TRBD1	TRBV27	TRBJ1-1	TGTGCCAGCAGTTTAACTCGAACAGGGGCCACTGAAGCTTTCTTT	CASSLTRTGATEAFF
.	TRBD1	TRBV5-4	TRBJ1-2	TGTGCCAGCAGCCTCGGGACAGGGGAACTTGGCTACACCTTC	CASSLGTGELGYTF
few	.	TRBV19	TRBJ1-2	TGTGCCAGTAGTATATCCCTCGACGGCCATGGCTACACCTTC	CASSISLDGHGYTF
.	.	TRBV3-1/TRBV3-2	TRBJ2-3	TGTGCCAGCAGCCAGGGGAAGAACACAGATACGCAGTATTTT	CASSQGKNTDTQYF
.	.	TRBV9	TRBJ1-5	TGTGCCAGCAGCGTAGAAGGGAGCAATCAGCCCCAGCATTTT	CASSVEGSNQPQHF
.	TRBD1	TRBV28	TRBJ2-7	TGTGCCAGCAGATTACCGGGACAGGCCTACGAGCAGTACTTC	CASRLPGQAYEQYF
.	.	TRBV19	TRBJ2-7	TGTGCCAGTAGTATAGATGGTGTAGGATTTACCTACGAGCAGTACTTC	CASSIDGVGFTYEQYF
.	.	TRBV9	TRBJ1-1	TGTGCCAGCAGCCCCCTGGCTTTCTTT	CASSPLAFF
.	TRBD1	TRBV29-1	TRBJ1-4	TGCAGCGCCACCGGGACAGTCGACGAAAAACTGTTTTTT	CSATGTVDEKLFF
few	TRBD1	TRBV19	TRBJ2-7	TGTGCCAGTAGTCCCCAGGGGGCGCGTGACGAGCAGTACTTC	CASSPQGARDEQYF
once	TRBD2	TRBV5-1	TRBJ2-7	TGCGCCAGCAGCTTGGGGGCGGGAGTTGGTTACGAGCAGTACTTC	CASSLGAGVGYEQYF
.	TRBD1	TRBV9	TRBJ1-1	TGTGCCAGCAGCTCCCAGGGGGGTCGGCTGAACACTGAAGCTTTCTTT	CASSSQGGRLNTEAFF
once	.	TRBV10-1	TRBJ2-7	TGCGCCAGCAGTGCCCATAGCGGGACAGGAGGCGAGCAGTACTTC	CASSAHSGTGGEQYF
once	.	TRBV9	TRBJ2-1	TGTGCCAGCAGCCTTGGACTGGGCTACAATGAGCAGTTCTTC	CASSLGLGYNEQFF
.	.	TRBV28	TRBJ1-1	TGTGCCAGCTTACCACAGGGCACTGAAGCTTTCTTT	CASLPQGTEAFF
.	.	TRBV7-2	TRBJ1-5	TGTGCCAGCAGCTTATATCAACAACTCTTGGGAGCCCAGCATTTT	CASSLYQQLLGAQHF
.	.	TRBV5-1	TRBJ2-1	TGCGCCAGCAGCTTGGCGGCAGGGTTGAATGAGCAGTTCTTC	CASSLAAGLNEQFF
.	.	TRBV12-3/TRBV12-4	TRBJ1-2	TGTGCCAGCAGTTTAGAGGGCGCAAAAGGCTACACCTTC	CASSLEGAKGYTF
.	.	TRBV28	TRBJ2-7	TGTGCCAGCAGTTTAAAGCCTGTCTCCTACGAGCAGTACTTC	CASSLKPVSYEQYF
once	.	TRBV20-1	TRBJ2-7	TGCAGTGCTAGTACTTCGGCAGGGGCCTCCTACGAGCAGTACTTC	CSASTSAGASYEQYF
.	.	TRBV10-3	TRBJ1-5	TGTGCCATCAGTGAGGTCGGGGGGCCCCAGCATTTT	CAISEVGGPQHF
once	.	TRBV5-1	TRBJ1-1	TGCGCCAGCAGCTTTGGGGCAGGGATGAACACTGAAGCTTTCTTT	CASSFGAGMNTEAFF
.	TRBD1	TRBV4-1	TRBJ2-7	TGCGCCAGCAGCCAGAGCGGCGACAGGGTGCCCTCCTACGAGCAGTACTTC	CASSQSGDRVPSYEQYF
.	.	TRBV5-4	TRBJ1-3	TGTGCCAGCAGCCCTGGGAGGGTTCTTTCTGGAAACACCATATATTTT	CASSPGRVLSGNTIYF
few	.	TRBV14	TRBJ1-2	TGTGCCAGCAGCCAGCGGACGGTCACCTATGGCTACACCTTC	CASSQRTVTYGYTF
.	TRBD1	TRBV7-8	TRBJ1-5	TGTGCCAGCAGCTTAGGGACAGGGAGCAACCAGCCCCAGCATTTT	CASSLGTGSNQPQHF
.	.	TRBV28	TRBJ1-5	TGTGCCACCACTACGGGTCCGACAGTGACCAATCAGCCCCAGCATTTT	CATTTGPTVTNQPQHF
once	.	TRBV15	TRBJ1-5	TGTGCCACCAGCAGAGGTGGTGCAGGGGCACATCAGCCCCAGCATTTT	CATSRGGAGAHQPQHF
.	TRBD2	TRBV7-9	TRBJ2-2	TGTGCCAGCAGTCGACTAGCGGGAGGCGGGGAGCTGTTTTTT	CASSRLAGGGELFF
.	TRBD1	TRBV7-9	TRBJ1-6	TGTGCCAGCAGCTTAGATGTTGGGACAGGGAATTCACCCCTCCACTTT	CASSLDVGTGNSPLHF
.	.	TRBV4-3	TRBJ2-2	TGCGCCAGCAGCCGGGGGTATGGGACCGGGGAGCTGTTTTTT	CASSRGYGTGELFF
.	.	TRBV2	TRBJ2-4	TGTGCCAGCAGTGGAGGGAAAGGGAGAGCGGCCAAAAACATTCAGTACTTC	CASSGGKGRAAKNIQYF
.	TRBD1	TRBV27	TRBJ1-1	TGTGCCAGCAGTCCTCGGGACAGGGGAACTGAAGCTTTCTTT	CASSPRDRGTEAFF
.	TRBD2	TRBV11-2	TRBJ2-2	TGTGCCAGCAGCCTGATTCCGGGACTAAGTGCCGGGGAGCTGTTTTTT	CASSLIPGLSAGELFF